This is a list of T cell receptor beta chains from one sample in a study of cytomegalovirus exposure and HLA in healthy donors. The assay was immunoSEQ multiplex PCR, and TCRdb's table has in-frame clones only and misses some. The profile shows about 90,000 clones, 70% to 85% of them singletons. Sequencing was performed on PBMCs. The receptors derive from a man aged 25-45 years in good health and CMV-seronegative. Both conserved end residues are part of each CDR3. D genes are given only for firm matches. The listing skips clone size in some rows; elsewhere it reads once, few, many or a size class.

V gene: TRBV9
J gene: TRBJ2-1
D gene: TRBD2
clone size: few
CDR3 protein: CASSVPDGGADEQFF
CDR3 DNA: TGTGCCAGCAGCGTACCAGACGGGGGGGCCGATGAGCAGTTCTTC

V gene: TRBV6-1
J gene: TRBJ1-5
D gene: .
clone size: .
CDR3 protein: CASSDDRQRNQPQHF
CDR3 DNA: TGTGCCAGCAGTGATGATCGACAGCGCAATCAGCCCCAGCATTTT

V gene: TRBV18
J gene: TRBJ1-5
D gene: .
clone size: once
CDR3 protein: CASSPRARDSQPQHF
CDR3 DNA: TGTGCCAGCTCACCACGTGCAAGAGATTCTCAGCCCCAGCATTTT

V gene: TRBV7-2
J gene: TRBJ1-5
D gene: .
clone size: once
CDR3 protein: CASSWGEQPQHF
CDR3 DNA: TGTGCCAGCAGCTGGGGGGAGCAGCCCCAGCATTTT

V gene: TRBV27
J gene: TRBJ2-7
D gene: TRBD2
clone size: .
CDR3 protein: CASRRTSGATYEQYF
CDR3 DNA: TGTGCCAGCAGAAGGACTAGCGGGGCCACCTACGAGCAGTACTTC

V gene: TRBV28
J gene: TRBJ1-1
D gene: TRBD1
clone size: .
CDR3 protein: CASSLIGTAKGTEAFF
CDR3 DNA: TGTGCCAGCAGTTTAATAGGGACAGCGAAGGGGACTGAAGCTTTCTTT

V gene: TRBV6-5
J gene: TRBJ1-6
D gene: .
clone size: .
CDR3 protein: CASRGLDRGDLHF
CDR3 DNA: TGTGCCAGCAGGGGACTCGACAGAGGGGACCTCCACTTT

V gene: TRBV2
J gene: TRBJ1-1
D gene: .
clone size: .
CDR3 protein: CASRKIQGNTEAFF
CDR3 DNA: TGTGCCAGCAGGAAGATTCAGGGAAACACTGAAGCTTTCTTT

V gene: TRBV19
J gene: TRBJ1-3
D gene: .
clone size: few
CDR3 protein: CASSIGPGNTIYF
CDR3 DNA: TGTGCCAGTAGTATTGGCCCTGGAAACACCATATATTTT

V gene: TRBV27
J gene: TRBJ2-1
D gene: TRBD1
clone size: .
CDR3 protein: CASSSDRGHEQFF
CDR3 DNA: TGTGCCAGCAGTTCTGACAGGGGACATGAGCAGTTCTTC

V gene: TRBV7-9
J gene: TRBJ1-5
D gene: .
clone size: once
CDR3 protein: CSSSLSGTPQHF
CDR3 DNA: TGTTCCAGCAGCTTATCGGGAACACCCCAGCATTTT

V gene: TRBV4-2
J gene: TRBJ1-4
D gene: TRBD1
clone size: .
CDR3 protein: CASSPLIPGQSREKLFF
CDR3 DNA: TGTGCCAGCAGCCCTTTGATCCCGGGACAGAGTCGGGAAAAACTGTTTTTT

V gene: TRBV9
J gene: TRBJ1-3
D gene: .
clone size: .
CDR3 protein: CASSAGTLGGNTIYF
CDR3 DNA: TGTGCCAGCAGCGCCGGGACTCTAGGTGGAAACACCATATATTTT

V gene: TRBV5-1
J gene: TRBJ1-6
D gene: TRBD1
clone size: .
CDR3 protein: CASSTQGAQGNSPLHF
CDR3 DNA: TGCGCCAGCAGCACACAGGGGGCCCAAGGTAATTCACCCCTCCACTTT

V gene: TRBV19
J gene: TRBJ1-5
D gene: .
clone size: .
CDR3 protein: CASSLQGRGNQPQHF
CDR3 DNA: TGTGCCAGTAGTCTACAGGGCCGGGGCAATCAGCCCCAGCATTTT

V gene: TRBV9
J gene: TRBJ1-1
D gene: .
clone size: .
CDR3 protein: CASSVGGGRQEAFF
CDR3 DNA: TGTGCCAGCAGCGTAGGGGGAGGCCGCCAGGAAGCTTTCTTT

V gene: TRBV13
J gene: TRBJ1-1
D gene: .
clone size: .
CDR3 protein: CASSVTVNTEAFF
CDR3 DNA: TGTGCCAGCAGCGTGACAGTGAACACTGAAGCTTTCTTT

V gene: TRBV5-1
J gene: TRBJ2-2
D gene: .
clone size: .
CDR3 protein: CASSPEGENTGELFF
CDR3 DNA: TGCGCCAGCAGCCCCGAGGGGGAGAACACCGGGGAGCTGTTTTTT

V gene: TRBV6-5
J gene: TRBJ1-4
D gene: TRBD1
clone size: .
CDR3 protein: CASSYRQGAEKLFF
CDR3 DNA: TGTGCCAGCAGTTACCGACAGGGTGCCGAAAAACTGTTTTTT

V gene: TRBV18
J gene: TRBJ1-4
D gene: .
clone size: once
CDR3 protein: CASSPAGPGREKLFF
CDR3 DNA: TGTGCCAGCTCACCAGCGGGGCCGGGAAGGGAAAAACTGTTTTTT

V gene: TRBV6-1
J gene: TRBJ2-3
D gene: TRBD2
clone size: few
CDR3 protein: CASRTSGGGEAQYF
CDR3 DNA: TGTGCCAGTCGGACTAGCGGGGGGGGAGAAGCGCAGTATTTT

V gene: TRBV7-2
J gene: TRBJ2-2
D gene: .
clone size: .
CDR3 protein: CASSPMGRNTGELFF
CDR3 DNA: TGTGCCAGCAGCCCGATGGGCCGTAACACCGGGGAGCTGTTTTTT

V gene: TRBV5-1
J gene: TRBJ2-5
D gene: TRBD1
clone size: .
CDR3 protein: CASSSGDRGPEETQYF
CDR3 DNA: TGCGCCAGCAGCTCGGGGGACAGGGGGCCCGAAGAGACCCAGTACTTC

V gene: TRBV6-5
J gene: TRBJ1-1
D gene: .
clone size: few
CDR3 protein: CASSYQRGATEAFF
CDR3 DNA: TGTGCCAGCAGCTACCAACGGGGGGCCACTGAAGCTTTCTTT

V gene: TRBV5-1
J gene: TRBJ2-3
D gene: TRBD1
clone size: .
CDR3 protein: CASVRQTGGTDTQYF
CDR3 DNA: TGCGCCAGCGTACGCCAGACAGGGGGCACAGATACGCAGTATTTT

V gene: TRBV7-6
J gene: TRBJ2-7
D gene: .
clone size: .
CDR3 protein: CASSLRTGSSYEQYF
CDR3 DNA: TGTGCCAGCAGCTTAAGGACTGGAAGCTCCTACGAGCAGTACTTC

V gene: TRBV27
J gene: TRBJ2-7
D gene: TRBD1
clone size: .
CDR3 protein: CASSLFRGGTGAYEQYF
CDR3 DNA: TGTGCCAGCAGTTTATTTCGCGGAGGGACAGGAGCCTACGAGCAGTACTTC

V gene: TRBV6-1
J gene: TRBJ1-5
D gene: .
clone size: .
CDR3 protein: CASSGGQNQPQHF
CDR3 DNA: TGTGCCAGCAGTGGAGGACAAAACCAGCCCCAGCATTTT

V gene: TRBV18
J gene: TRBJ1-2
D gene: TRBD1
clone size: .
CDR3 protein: CASSQGTGFYGYTF
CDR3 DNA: TGTGCCAGCTCCCAGGGGACAGGATTCTATGGCTACACCTTC

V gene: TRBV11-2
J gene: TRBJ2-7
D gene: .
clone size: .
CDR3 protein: CASNYERGEQYF
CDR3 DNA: TGTGCCAGCAACTACGAGAGGGGGGAGCAGTACTTC

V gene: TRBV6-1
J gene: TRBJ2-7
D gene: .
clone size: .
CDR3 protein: CASSEGHSYEQYF
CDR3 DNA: TGTGCCAGCAGTGAAGGTCACAGCTACGAGCAGTACTTC

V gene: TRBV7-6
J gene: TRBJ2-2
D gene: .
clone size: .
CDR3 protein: CASSLSRGNTGELFF
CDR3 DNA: TGTGCCAGCAGCTTAAGTAGGGGGAACACCGGGGAGCTGTTTTTT

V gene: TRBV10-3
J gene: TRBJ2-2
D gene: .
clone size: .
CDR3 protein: CAITAGNFNTGELFF
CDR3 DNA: TGTGCCATCACCGCAGGCAATTTTAACACCGGGGAGCTGTTTTTT

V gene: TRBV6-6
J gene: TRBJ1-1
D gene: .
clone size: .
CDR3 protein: CASRGTNTEAFF
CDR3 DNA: TGTGCCAGCAGGGGGACAAACACTGAAGCTTTCTTT

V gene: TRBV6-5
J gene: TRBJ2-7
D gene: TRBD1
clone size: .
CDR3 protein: CASSATGALNDEQYF
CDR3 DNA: TGTGCCAGCAGTGCGACAGGGGCCTTAAACGACGAGCAGTACTTC

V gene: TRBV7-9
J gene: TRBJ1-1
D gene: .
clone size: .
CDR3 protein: CASSLEGRGLNTEAFF
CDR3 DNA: TGTGCCAGCAGCTTAGAGGGCAGGGGCTTGAACACTGAAGCTTTCTTT

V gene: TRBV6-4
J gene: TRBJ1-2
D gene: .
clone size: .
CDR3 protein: CASSAPPGINYGYTF
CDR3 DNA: TGTGCCAGCAGCGCTCCCCCGGGGATCAACTATGGCTACACCTTC

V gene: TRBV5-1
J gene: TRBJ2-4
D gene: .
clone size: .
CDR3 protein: CASSLPSGAKNIQYF
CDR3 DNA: TGCGCCAGCAGCTTGCCTTCCGGAGCCAAAAACATTCAGTACTTC

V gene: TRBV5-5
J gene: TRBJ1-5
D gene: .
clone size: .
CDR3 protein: CASSYSGAGGQPQHF
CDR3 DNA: TGTGCCAGCAGCTACTCGGGGGCGGGAGGGCAGCCCCAGCATTTT

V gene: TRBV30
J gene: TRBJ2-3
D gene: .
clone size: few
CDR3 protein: CAWSDGHSGTQYF
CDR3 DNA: TGTGCCTGGAGTGATGGTCACAGCGGTACGCAGTATTTT

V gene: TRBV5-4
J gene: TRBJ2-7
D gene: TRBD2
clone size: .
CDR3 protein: CASSLVGGGNEQYF
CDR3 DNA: TGTGCCAGCAGCTTGGTCGGGGGGGGGAACGAGCAGTACTTC

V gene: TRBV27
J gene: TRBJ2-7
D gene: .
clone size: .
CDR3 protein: CASSLRPGLTYEQYF
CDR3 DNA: TGTGCCAGCAGTTTACGCCCGGGACTCACCTACGAGCAGTACTTC

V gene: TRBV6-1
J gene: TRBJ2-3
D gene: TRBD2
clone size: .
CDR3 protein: CASSLQRGDGDTQYF
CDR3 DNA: TGTGCCAGCAGTCTCCAGCGGGGGGACGGAGATACGCAGTATTTT

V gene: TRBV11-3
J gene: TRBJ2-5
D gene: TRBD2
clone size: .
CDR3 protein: CASSRRTSGGAAGETQYF
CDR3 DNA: TGTGCCAGCAGCCGCCGGACTAGCGGGGGGGCCGCGGGAGAGACCCAGTACTTC